The rows below give T cell receptor beta chains drawn from one sample of a study of cytomegalovirus exposure and HLA in healthy donors. The repertoire was sequenced with immunoSEQ multiplex PCR; TCRdb's copy has only in-frame clones and lacks some. This table has under 250,000 clones, 60% to 80% appearing once. The specimen was PBMCs. Receptors were obtained from a male donor in good health and CMV-seronegative. Both conserved end residues are part of each CDR3.

j_call v_call cdr3_aa
TRBJ1-6 TRBV30 CAWSVGAGHNSPFHF
TRBJ2-7 TRBV7-2 CASSRLDEQYF
TRBJ2-1 TRBV5-1 CASSFWRTGDGNEQFF
TRBJ1-1 TRBV4-2 CASSQEPRGSTKAFF
TRBJ2-7 TRBV10-3 CAISEAGQTYEQYF
TRBJ2-5 TRBV4-1 CASSPPGLQETQYF
TRBJ2-1 TRBV10-2 CASSPRWGVRFPAGEQFF
TRBJ2-7 TRBV19 CASSIRGRGTYEQYF
TRBJ1-2 TRBV5-6 CASSFEDSLPIYGYTF
TRBJ2-7 TRBV27 CASSGAGTGGYEQYF
TRBJ1-5 TRBV6-5 CASSYQGGSNQPQHF
TRBJ1-5 TRBV6-5 CASSDRGNQPQHF
TRBJ2-7 TRBV27 CASSSGLAGYYEQYF
TRBJ2-7 TRBV4-2 CASSQALEGRVEQYF
TRBJ1-4 TRBV6-5 CASSTARGRREKLFF
TRBJ1-4 TRBV28 CASQPGTAHEKLFF
TRBJ1-6 TRBV9 CASSVGHRNSPLHF
TRBJ2-5 TRBV5-8 CASSLSPGLAGGGGQETQYF
- TRBV5-1 CASSKDYTDTQHF
TRBJ2-1 TRBV7-9 CASSLVGGEQFF
TRBJ1-5 TRBV28 CASNQGFGQPQHF
TRBJ2-7 TRBV29-1 CSAGGLAGGSYEQYF
TRBJ1-2 TRBV6-5 CASRPDRGRGYTF
TRBJ2-3 TRBV7-3 CASSRGSGDTQYF
TRBJ2-1 TRBV11-2 CASSLGANFYNEQFF
TRBJ1-2 TRBV7-2 CASSPGQGYGYTF
TRBJ1-2 TRBV27 CASPPTGGDGYTF